The entry below describes one T cell receptor beta chain. Antigen unknown. The sample is drawn from a study of T cells in narcolepsy. Study-wide results and limits: Healthy controls reportedly lacked the autoreactive clonotypes serially found in patients' blood.

Some clones are missing from TCRdb's copy, which holds only in-frame ones; the method was immunoSEQ multiplex PCR. The sample contains about 30,000 clones, about 83% of which appear only once. The receptor was derived from a human donor with narcolepsy. The sequencing input was CD45RA- memory CD4+ T cells from PBMCs.

DNA of the CDR3: TGTGCCAGCGAGACAGGGCTGGGTCAGCCCCAGCATTTT. It specifies CASETGLGQPQHF. The V and J genes are TRBV6-5 and TRBJ1-5; 7 bases line up with TRBD1. The CDR3 covers 13 residues. Germline V gene lookup returns CDR1 MNHEY and CDR2 SVGAGI. Trimming at V came to 8 bases and at J to 6 bases, leaving 7 bases not matched to a gene.